Below, 19 T cell receptor beta chains from the same sample are listed, as sequenced in a study of blood T cell repertoires in COVID-19. TCRdb's table, derived via immunoSEQ multiplex PCR, lists solely in-frame clones and lacks some. Of about 260,000 clones detected, approximately 89% appear once; the ten largest clones hold over 7.5%. Sequenced sample: peripheral blood. Receptors originate from a middle-aged man who had recovered from COVID-19.

The rearrangement joins TRBV5-5 to TRBJ1-5; TRBD1 agrees at 8 bases. Germline loops: CDR1 SGHKS, CDR2 YYEKEE (reference sequence). The V and J ends lost 0 bases and 2 bases, in that order; junction bases with no gene match: 4. The CDR3 runs 16 residues. The DNA for the CDR3 is TGTGCCAGCAGCTTGGCCGGGGACAGGCGCAATCAGCCCCAGCATTTT. Its protein is CASSLAGDRRNQPQHF.

This clone came up a few times. The V and J genes are TRBV7-8 and TRBJ1-5; a possible D gene is TRBD1 (6 bases). The germline gives CDR1 SGHVS, CDR2 FQNEAQ. The CDR3 sequence is 14 residues long. The ends were cut back, 5 bases at V and 7 bases at J, with 15 bases in the middle. This CDR3 reads CASSPRRGGQPQHF. The CDR3 bases are TGTGCCAGCAGCCCCCGAAGGGGGGGACAGCCCCAGCATTTT.

The genes are TRBV19 and TRBJ2-7; the D is unclear. Between the trimmed V and J ends, which lost 3 bases and 3 bases, there was a span of 9 bases. Germline V gene data show CDR1 as LNHDA and CDR2 as SQIVND (reference sequence). CDR3 size: 13 residues. The CDR3 nucleotides read TGTGCCAGTAGTATTGCGCTGTTCTACGAGCAGTACTTC. Translated, it gives CASSIALFYEQYF.

This clone was seen only a few times. The V and J genes are TRBV10-3 and TRBJ1-1; D uncertain. Germline V lookup: CDR1 ENHRY, CDR2 SYGVKD. The V gene lost 7 bases and the J gene lost 1 base, with 10 bases spanning the gap. The length of the CDR3 is 13 residues. The CDR3 DNA reads as TGTGCCATCACCTGGGAGTCGAACACTGAAGCTTTCTTT. Amino acid sequence: CAITWESNTEAFF.

This chain links TRBV19 with TRBJ1-6, with no clear D. This CDR3 region has 16 residues. V dropped 6 bases and J dropped 5 bases, with 17 bases sitting between them. Germline-derived CDR1 and CDR2 are LNHDA and SQIVND (reference sequence). The CDR3: CASRTPLDFNNSPLHF. The DNA of the CDR3 is TGTGCCAGTAGGACCCCATTGGACTTCAATAATTCACCCCTCCACTTT.

This chain links TRBV2 with TRBJ2-2, with TRBD2 matching over 9 bases. There are 14 residues in the CDR3. Germline CDR1 SNHLY, CDR2 FYNNEI. J lost 3 bases, V lost 7 bases, and 3 bases had no gene match. The CDR3 DNA reads as TGTGCCAGCAAGAGCGGGGGGTACACCGGGGAGCTGTTTTTT. Its protein product is CASKSGGYTGELFF. Full variable domain (remainder filled in from reference TRBV2 and TRBJ2-2): EPEVTQTPSHQVTQMGQEVILRCVPISNHLYFYWYRQILGQKVEFLVSFYNNEISEKSEIFDDQFSVERPDGSNFTLKIRSTKLEDSAMYFCASKSGGYTGELFFGEGSRLTVL.

The chain uses TRBV20-1 and TRBJ2-1, with D hard to call. From germline, CDR1 is DFQATT and CDR2 SNEGSKA (reference sequence). CDR3 length equals 11 residues. V dropped 6 bases and J dropped 7 bases, with 10 bases sitting between them. This CDR3 reads CSAAGLNEQFF. The CDR3 DNA follows: TGCAGTGCAGCTGGGCTTAATGAGCAGTTCTTC.

This clone was counted only a few times. Compared with germline, one end of the junction differs, possibly owing to a read error. The gene calls are TRBV5-1 and TRBJ1-2, with 7 bases aligning to TRBD1. The CDR3 consists of 13 residues. Germline V lookup: CDR1 SGHRS, CDR2 YFSETQ. This CDR3 reads CASSLSITGDTSF. The CDR3 DNA sequence: TGCGCCAGCAGCTTGTCAATAACAGGGGACACCAGCTTC.

The V and J genes are TRBV3-1 (or the pseudogene TRBV3-2) and TRBJ1-2, with TRBD1 as a possible D gene (6 bases). The V and J ends lost 3 bases and 7 bases respectively, with 9 bases between them. This CDR3 comprises 12 residues. Germline V gives CDR1 LGHDT, CDR2 YNNKEL (reference sequence). The DNA of the CDR3 is TGTGCCAGCAGCCAGGGACAAGCTGGCTACACCTTC. Translating it yields CASSQGQAGYTF.

The V call is TRBV6-6, the J call TRBJ2-7, with TRBD1 matching 8 bases. The V and J ends lost 2 bases and 2 bases, in that order; junction bases with no gene match: 2. The CDR3 runs to 14 residues. Looked up from germline, CDR1 is MNHNY and CDR2 is SVGAGI (reference sequence). The CDR3 loop reads CASSYGGQAYEQYF. For the CDR3, the DNA is TGTGCCAGCAGTTACGGGGGACAGGCCTACGAGCAGTACTTC.

This chain uses TRBV6-2 or TRBV6-3 with TRBJ2-2; possible D gene TRBD2, 5 bases. The CDR3 contains 11 residues. The V and J ends lost 5 bases and 7 bases respectively, with 5 bases between them. Germline CDR1 and CDR2: MNHEY and SVGEGT. CDR3 region: CASSRGGELFF. CDR3 DNA: TGTGCCAGCAGTCGGGGCGGGGAGCTGTTTTTT.

This chain connects TRBV11-1 to TRBJ2-5; 8 bases align to TRBD1. Germline assignment: CDR1 SGHAT and CDR2 FQDESV (reference sequence). The CDR3 runs 15 residues. V trimming: 5 bases; J trimming: 2 bases; junction bases outside the gene matches: 7. The CDR3 region is CASSRRTGNQETQYF. The CDR3 DNA is TGTGCCAGCAGCCGTCGGACAGGGAATCAAGAGACCCAGTACTTC. Drawing the rest from reference TRBV11-1 and TRBJ2-5, the complete variable domain is EAEVAQSPRYKITEKSQAVAFWCDPISGHATLYWYRQILGQGPELLVQFQDESVVDDSQLPKDRFSAERLKGVDSTLKIQPAELGDSAMYLCASSRRTGNQETQYFGPGTRLLVL.

This clone was detected only a few times. The chain carries TRBV19 and TRBJ2-7; 7 bases are shared with TRBD2. The J segment lost 4 bases and the V segment lost 4 bases, leaving 10 bases of the junction unmatched. The CDR3 is 15 amino acids. From germline, CDR1 is LNHDA and CDR2 SQIVND (reference sequence). In DNA, the CDR3 is TGTGCCAGTAGTACGACCGCGGGAGTTCGATACGAGCAGTACTTC. It specifies CASSTTAGVRYEQYF.

This chain connects TRBV30 to TRBJ1-5; no clear D. The germline V gene encodes CDR1 GTSNPN and CDR2 SVGIG (reference sequence). CDR3 length equals 13 residues. The V and J ends lost 1 base and 4 bases respectively, with 8 bases between them. DNA for the CDR3: TGTGCCTGGAGTGCGGGATATAATCAGCCCCAGCATTTT. It yields the protein CAWSAGYNQPQHF. The variable domain in full, completed from reference TRBV30 and TRBJ1-5, reads SQTIHQWPATLVQPVGSPLSLECTVEGTSNPNLYWYRQAAGRGLQLLFYSVGIGQISSEVPQNLSASRPQDRQFILSSKKLLLSDSGFYLCAWSAGYNQPQHFGDGTRLSIL.

This chain links TRBV5-6 with TRBJ1-3; the D gene is possibly TRBD1 (6 bases). The V end was cut by 4 bases, the J end by 3 bases, with 11 bases between. There are 14 residues in the CDR3. Germline V gene sequence: CDR1 SGHDT, CDR2 YYEEEE. The CDR3: CASSAGVGGNTIYF. The CDR3 region has the DNA TGTGCCAGCAGCGCAGGGGTAGGTGGAAACACCATATATTTT. Filled out from reference TRBV5-6 and TRBJ1-3, the complete variable domain reads DAGVTQSPTHLIKTRGQQVTLRCSPKSGHDTVSWYQQALGQGPQFIFQYYEEEERQRGNFPDRFSGHQFPNYSSELNVNALLLGDSALYLCASSAGVGGNTIYFGEGSWLTVV.

The chain recombines TRBV2 with TRBJ2-1, with TRBD2 identical over 11 bases. The V segment lost 7 bases and the J segment 5 bases; nucleotides outside the gene matches: 4. This CDR3 region has 14 residues. Germline CDR1 is SNHLY and CDR2 is FYNNEI. The CDR3: CASNRGLADNEQFF. In DNA, the CDR3 is TGTGCCAGCAACAGGGGACTAGCGGACAATGAGCAGTTCTTC. Supplemented by reference TRBV2 and TRBJ2-1, the full variable domain reads EPEVTQTPSHQVTQMGQEVILRCVPISNHLYFYWYRQILGQKVEFLVSFYNNEISEKSEIFDDQFSVERPDGSNFTLKIRSTKLEDSAMYFCASNRGLADNEQFFGPGTRLTVL.

V is TRBV19 and J is TRBJ2-5; D is unclear. CDR3 length: 14 amino acids. Trimming cost V 4 bases and J 4 bases, with 13 bases left between them. CDR1 and CDR2 (germline): LNHDA, SQIVND (reference sequence). Here the CDR3 reads CASSSGTSVETQYF. CDR3 coding DNA: TGTGCCAGTAGTAGCGGAACGTCGGTAGAGACCCAGTACTTC.

The V and J genes are TRBV27 and TRBJ2-1; 8 bases align to TRBD2. The CDR3 totals 17 residues. V shed 5 bases, J shed 7 bases, and the junction held 16 bases outside the gene matches. The germline gives CDR1 MNHEY, CDR2 SMNVEV (reference sequence). In DNA form, the CDR3 reads TGTGCCAGCAGTACCGGGACTAGAGGCCCCCCCTTTAATGAGCAGTTCTTC. Amino acids: CASSTGTRGPPFNEQFF.

The chain carries TRBV18 and TRBJ2-1; D gene uncertain. Germline V CDR1 and CDR2: KGHSH, LQKENI. The CDR3 is 13 amino acids. The V end lost 3 bases, the J end lost 2 bases, and 5 bases lay between the germline ends. This CDR3 is CASSPRTYNEQFF. CDR3 in DNA: TGTGCCAGCTCACCGCGAACCTACAATGAGCAGTTCTTC. The full variable domain, its missing parts supplied by reference TRBV18 and TRBJ2-1, is NAGVMQNPRHLVRRRGQEARLRCSPMKGHSHVYWYRQLPEEGLKFMVYLQKENIIDESGMPKERFSAEFPKEGPSILRIQQVVRGDSAAYFCASSPRTYNEQFFGPGTRLTVL.